The 27 T cell receptor beta chains given below trace back to one sample, sequenced in a study of CD8 T cells in ankylosing spondylitis (dated by TCRdb to about 2017). Preparation of the library involved 5' RACE. Sequencer: Illumina HiSeq 2500. Starting from the raw public reads, TCRdb applied fastp trimming at Q25, assembled clones with MiXCR and retained in-frame beta chains. CDR3 protein duplicates are merged, each entry listing the most common genes and DNA. The sample table lists fewer than 350,000 distinct CDR3 sequences, around 10% of them with a count of one. 9.1% of the sample comes from the top ten. Sequencing used blood, either unsorted or a sorted T cell fraction (not recorded which). These receptors all stem from a female donor with ankylosing spondylitis or in good health (not recorded which).

The chain carries TRBV9 and TRBJ2-7; tentatively, D is TRBD1 (6 bases). Trimming pared 0 bases from V and 5 bases from J, leaving 9 bases between. Germline V gene data show CDR1 as SGDLS and CDR2 as YYNGEE. The CDR3 is 13 residues long. The CDR3 spells CASSVGTVHEQYF. DNA for the CDR3: TGTGCCAGCAGCGTAGGGACAGTCCACGAGCAGTACTTC. Using reference TRBV9 and TRBJ2-7 for the parts outside the CDR3, the full variable domain is DSGVTQTPKHLITATGQRVTLRCSPRSGDLSVYWYQQSLDQGLQFLIQYYNGEERAKGNILERFSAQQFPDLHSELNLSSLELGDSALYFCASSVGTVHEQYFGPGTRLTVT.

This clonotype was detected ten times or more. The CDR3 DNA is TGTGCCAGCAGCTTGTGGGACACACCCAATCAGCCCCAGCATTTT. This gives the protein CASSLWDTPNQPQHF. The V gene is TRBV5-5, the J gene TRBJ1-5; D perhaps matches TRBD1 (6 bases). V shed 1 base and J shed 3 bases, with 11 bases lying between them. Germline loops: CDR1 SGHKS, CDR2 YYEKEE (reference sequence). The length of the CDR3 is 15 residues.

Turning to this clonotype: The junction differs from germline at one of its ends, possibly a read error. The chain has TRBV5-1 and TRBJ2-6, with 11 bases lining up with TRBD1. This CDR3 region has 19 residues. Germline lookup yields CDR1 SGHRS and CDR2 YFSETQ. CDR3 amino acids: CASSVRIGQGASGAHVLTF. In DNA, the CDR3 is TGCGCCAGCAGCGTACGTATAGGACAGGGGGCATCAGGGGCCCACGTCCTGACTTTC.

This clonotype showed up many times. The chain links TRBV5-4 to TRBJ1-2; perhaps TRBD1 as D (6 bases). Trimming removed 3 bases at V and 5 bases at J, with 11 bases between. The CDR3 consists of 13 residues. Per the germline V gene, CDR1 is SGHNT and CDR2 is YYREEE (reference sequence). The CDR3 sequence is CASSSDRLYGYTF. CDR3 nucleotide sequence: TGTGCCAGCAGCTCCGACAGGTTATATGGCTACACCTTC.

This clonotype has ten or more counts. This chain uses TRBV27 with TRBJ2-3, with 10 bases lining up with TRBD2. J was trimmed by 5 bases and V by 6 bases; bases with no gene match: 11. There are 16 residues in the CDR3. In germline, CDR1 is MNHEY, CDR2 SMNVEV (reference sequence). The chain's CDR3 is CASRLSGRARGDTQYF. The CDR3 coding sequence is TGTGCCAGCAGGCTAAGCGGGAGGGCCCGGGGAGATACGCAGTATTTT.

In this sample, this clonotype turned up many times. The chain recombines TRBV3-1 with TRBJ2-2; TRBD1 matches 10 bases. CDR3 size: 16 residues. Looked up from germline, CDR1 is LGHDT and CDR2 is YNNKEL (reference sequence). V shed 1 base and J 4 bases; nucleotides not matched to a gene: 3. The CDR3 sequence: CASSQGRTGGTGELFF. The CDR3 DNA sequence: TGTGCCAGCAGCCAAGGTCGGACAGGGGGCACCGGGGAGCTGTTTTTT.

Worth noting for this clonotype: A much bigger clone sits one base away, suggesting this may be a read error. This rearrangement joins TRBV5-1 to TRBJ1-5; D is unresolved. The germline V gene encodes CDR1 SGHRS and CDR2 YFSETQ. The CDR3 is made up of 15 amino acids. The CDR3 is CASGLGEGMGSPQHF. CDR3 bases: TGCGCCAGCGGCTTGGGAGAGGGTATGGGGAGCCCCCAGCATTTT.

This chain uses TRBV29-1 with TRBJ2-2; 7 bases line up with TRBD2. Unmatched junction bases numbered 7, after V lost 4 bases and J lost 5 bases. CDR3 length equals 14 residues. CDR1 and CDR2 (germline): SQVTM, ANQGSEA. This CDR3 reads CSVGGTGGTGELFF. The CDR3 nucleotides are TGCAGCGTTGGTGGCACGGGGGGTACCGGGGAGCTGTTTTTT.

A few counts support this clonotype. This chain connects TRBV14 to TRBJ1-2; 8 bases match TRBD1. The CDR3 has 15 residues. CDR1 and CDR2 from the germline V gene are SGHDN and FVKESK. Unmatched junction bases numbered 7, after V lost 4 bases and J lost 3 bases. The CDR3 nucleotides are TGTGCCAGCAGCCTAGCAACAGGGGGATACTATGGCTACACCTTC. Protein sequence: CASSLATGGYYGYTF.

The table lists this clonotype with many counts. The gene calls are TRBV28 and TRBJ1-5, with D uncertain. V lost 6 bases to trimming and J lost 7 bases, with 22 bases between them. Per germline, CDR1 MDHEN and CDR2 SYDVKM. The CDR3 loop spans 16 amino acids. The CDR3 loop reads CASSPGYSGRGQPQHF. DNA for the CDR3: TGTGCCAGCAGCCCCGGATATTCGGGCCGGGGACAGCCCCAGCATTTT.

This clonotype showed up just a few times. The chain is built from TRBV5-1 and TRBJ2-7, with D unresolved. CDR1 SGHRS and CDR2 YFSETQ come from the germline V gene. The V gene lost 0 bases and the J gene lost 4 bases, with 5 bases spanning the gap. The CDR3 is 12 amino acids. As DNA, the CDR3 is TGCGCCAGCAGCTTGGAAGAGTACGAGCAGTACTTC. Amino acids: CASSLEEYEQYF.

Many counts were recorded for this clonotype. The chain uses TRBV25-1 and TRBJ1-5; D is uncertain. The V gene lost 3 bases and the J gene lost 7 bases, with 13 bases spanning the gap. From germline, CDR1 is MGHDK and CDR2 SYGVNS. The CDR3 covers 14 residues. DNA of the CDR3: TGTGCCAGCAGTGAGAAACCTCTGGACCAGCCCCAGCATTTT. This sequence encodes CASSEKPLDQPQHF.

This clonotype was picked up many times. V usage is TRBV7-9 and J usage is TRBJ1-2; D possibly corresponds to TRBD1 (5 bases). In germline, CDR1 is SEHNR, CDR2 FQNEAQ (reference sequence). CDR3 length equals 15 residues. Trimming removed 2 bases from V and 3 bases from J, with 13 bases in between. CDR3 nucleotide sequence: TGTGCCAGCAGCTTACCTGGCCGCAGGGACTATGGCTACACCTTC. It specifies CASSLPGRRDYGYTF.

This clonotype was observed many times. The chain couples TRBV6-4 to TRBJ2-1, with 11 nucleotides matching TRBD2. Trimming removed 4 bases from V and 10 bases from J; junction bases left unmatched: 9. CDR3 length: 15 amino acids. Per germline, CDR1 MRHNA and CDR2 SNTAGT. In DNA form, the CDR3 reads TGTGCCAGCAGTGCCCTAGCGGGGGGAAAGGGAGAGCAGTTCTTC. The encoded protein is CASSALAGGKGEQFF.

The chain joins TRBV4-3 to TRBJ2-7, with TRBD2 identical over 13 bases. After removal of 4 bases from V and 4 bases from J, the junction contained 4 bases not matched to a gene. This CDR3 is 15 amino acids long. Germline-derived CDR1 and CDR2 are LGHNA and YSLEER. The CDR3 DNA is TGCGCCAGCAGCCTGGGACTAGCGGGGATGTACGAGCAGTACTTC. Amino acids: CASSLGLAGMYEQYF.

This chain joins TRBV12-3 or TRBV12-4 and TRBJ2-1; 7 nucleotides agree with TRBD1. Trimming cost V 6 bases and J 1 base; bases outside gene matches: 6. The CDR3 is 15 residues long. As DNA, the CDR3 is TGTGCCAGCAGCCCTCCGACAGGGTCCTACAATGAGCAGTTCTTC. Encoded protein: CASSPPTGSYNEQFF.

This clonotype was seen many times. The J gene is TRBJ2-5, the V gene TRBV5-1, with unresolved D. V was pared by 4 bases and J by 1 base, with 11 bases between. This CDR3 spans 14 amino acids. Per the germline V gene, CDR1 is SGHRS and CDR2 is YFSETQ. CDR3 DNA sequence: TGCGCCAGCAGCCCTGGCAATTTCCAAGAGACCCAGTACTTC. Translating gives CASSPGNFQETQYF. Drawing the rest from reference TRBV5-1 and TRBJ2-5, the complete variable domain is KAGVTQTPRYLIKTRGQQVTLSCSPISGHRSVSWYQQTPGQGLQFLFEYFSETQRNKGNFPGRFSGRQFSNSRSEMNVSTLELGDSALYLCASSPGNFQETQYFGPGTRLLVL.

With regard to this clonotype: Its ends do not fully match the called genes, so a read error is possible. CDR3 coding DNA: TGCGCCAGCAGCTTAGGGGCGGGCGACGGTTCGATCTTC. It encodes CASSLGAGDGSIF. The rearrangement links TRBV5-1 to TRBJ2-1; D possibly matches TRBD1 or TRBD2 (5 bases each). Looked up from germline, CDR1 is SGHRS and CDR2 is YFSETQ. The CDR3 has 13 amino acids.

Points on this clonotype: Being one base from a much bigger clone, this may be a read error. The chain uses TRBV9 and TRBJ1-1; D gene ambiguous. The ends were cut back, 3 bases at V and 4 bases at J, with 19 bases in the middle. Germline CDR1 and CDR2: SGDLS and YYNGEE. The CDR3 consists of 16 residues. CDR3 sequence (DNA): TGTGCCAGCAGCGCCCTTACAGTGGGCGGAGGCACTGAAGCTTTCTTT. This translates into CASSALTVGGGTEAFF.

Ten or more counts support this clonotype. The chain combines TRBV5-1 with TRBJ2-7, with D perhaps given as TRBD1 or TRBD2 (5 bases each). This CDR3 region has 15 residues. The germline gives CDR1 SGHRS, CDR2 YFSETQ. Trimming removed 5 bases from V and 5 bases from J, with 20 bases in between. The CDR3: CASSFRSGLDDEQYF. For the CDR3, the DNA is TGCGCCAGCAGTTTCCGATCGGGGCTTGACGACGAGCAGTACTTC.

This clonotype was observed a handful of times. The chain joins TRBV7-2 to TRBJ2-3; D unclear. V was trimmed by 6 bases and J by 2 bases, leaving 15 bases between them. Germline lookup yields CDR1 SGHTA and CDR2 FQGNSA. The CDR3 totals 15 residues. The CDR3 loop reads CASRISRYTTDTQYF. The DNA of the CDR3 is TGTGCCAGCAGGATTAGCCGGTACACCACAGATACGCAGTATTTT.

This chain links TRBV5-1 with TRBJ2-6, with D perhaps matching TRBD1 (6 bases). CDR1 and CDR2 (germline): SGHRS, YFSETQ. The CDR3 sequence is 19 residues long. The V end was cut by 4 bases, the J end by 0 bases, with 20 bases between. CDR3 DNA: TGCGCCAGCAGCGTTAGCGCCGGGACAAGGTCCTCTGGGGCCAACGTCCTGACTTTC. The encoded protein is CASSVSAGTRSSGANVLTF.

The genes are TRBV11-3 and TRBJ2-3; 7 positions match TRBD2. CDR3 length: 15 residues. J lost 1 base, V lost 4 bases, and 5 bases had no gene match. Germline CDR1 and CDR2: SGHNT and YENEEA. The CDR3 DNA is TGTGCCAGCAGCTGGGGGGGAGCCCGCACAGATACGCAGTATTTT. Its translation is CASSWGGARTDTQYF.

This clonotype was observed at least ten times. The CDR3 sequence: CASSLQSQETQYF. The CDR3 DNA follows: TGCGCCAGCAGCTTGCAAAGCCAAGAGACCCAGTACTTC. This chain links TRBV5-1 with TRBJ2-5; no clear D gene. V was clipped by 1 base and J by 1 base, with 5 bases between them. The CDR3 length is 13 residues. Germline V lookup: CDR1 SGHRS, CDR2 YFSETQ.

The CDR3 is CASSQEPGGRGNTGELFF. CDR3 DNA sequence: TGCGCCAGCAGCCAAGAACCGGGGGGGAGAGGGAACACCGGGGAGCTGTTTTTT. The chain couples TRBV4-3 to TRBJ2-2, with 8 bases matching TRBD2. Per the germline V gene, CDR1 is LGHNA and CDR2 is YSLEER. This CDR3 has 18 amino acids. The J segment lost 1 base and the V segment lost 0 bases, leaving 7 bases of the junction unmatched.

This clonotype was recorded at least ten times. The V and J genes are TRBV5-1 and TRBJ2-3; TRBD2 agrees at 13 bases. Germline assignment: CDR1 SGHRS and CDR2 YFSETQ. After removal of 3 bases from V and 4 bases from J, the junction contained 11 bases not matched to a gene. The CDR3 is made up of 18 amino acids. In DNA, the CDR3 is TGCGCCAGCAGCTCGGGAAGGACTAGCGGGGGAGTGGCAGATACGCAGTATTTT. This encodes CASSSGRTSGGVADTQYF. The full variable domain, with the rest looked up from reference TRBV5-1 and TRBJ2-3, is KAGVTQTPRYLIKTRGQQVTLSCSPISGHRSVSWYQQTPGQGLQFLFEYFSETQRNKGNFPGRFSGRQFSNSRSEMNVSTLELGDSALYLCASSSGRTSGGVADTQYFGPGTRLTVL.

This clonotype was counted ten times or more. The chain joins TRBV20-1 to TRBJ1-1; D is uncertain. Looked up from germline, CDR1 is DFQATT and CDR2 is SNEGSKA (reference sequence). There are 15 residues in the CDR3. Between the trimmed V and J ends, which lost 4 bases and 2 bases, there was a span of 17 bases. CDR3 sequence: CSATGPGPKNTEAFF. CDR3 nucleotides: TGCAGTGCTACCGGCCCCGGGCCGAAAAACACTGAAGCTTTCTTT.